What follows are 11 T cell receptor beta chains derived from one specimen sequenced in a study of T cell repertoires in cytomegalovirus infection. Their specific antigens are unknown. TCRdb re-derived calls from the reads in MiXCR, one entry per CDR3 protein. This sample yields 86,000 or so distinct CDR3 sequences, of which roughly a quarter are seen a single time; approximately 49% belongs to the top ten. Sample: CD8+ T cells from cultured PBMCs, taken from culture after CMV antigen stimulation. These receptor sequences come from a human donor in good health (CMV status not recorded). Some clones in this sample may be carry-over from other donors' samples.

There are a few counts of this clonotype. The V call is TRBV5-4, the J call TRBJ1-6; D uncertain. The germline CDR1 and CDR2 sequences are SGHNT and YYREEE (reference sequence). V dropped 4 bases and J dropped 1 base, with 15 bases sitting between them. The CDR3 extends over 17 amino acids. CDR3 sequence reads: CASSRTLVESYNSPLHF. CDR3 DNA: TGTGCCAGCAGCCGAACCCTCGTAGAGTCCTATAATTCACCCCTCCACTTT. Full variable domain (outside the CDR3, taken from reference TRBV5-4 and TRBJ1-6): ETGVTQSPTHLIKTRGQQVTLRCSSQSGHNTVSWYQQALGQGPQFIFQYYREEENGRGNFPPRFSGLQFPNYSSELNVNALELDDSALYLCASSRTLVESYNSPLHFGNGTRLTVT.

Only a few counts were recorded for this clonotype. V usage is TRBV14 and J usage is TRBJ2-3, with D uncertain. This CDR3 spans 15 amino acids. Trimming removed 4 bases at V and 6 bases at J, with 17 bases between. Germline V CDR1 and CDR2: SGHDN, FVKESK. The CDR3, as DNA: TGTGCCAGCAGCCCCATCAAATCCCTGGGGGATACGCAGTATTTT. It translates to CASSPIKSLGDTQYF.

This chain connects TRBV11-2 to TRBJ2-7, with a tentative D call TRBD2 (6 bases). The V gene's germline CDR1 is SGHAT and CDR2 FQNNGV. CDR3 length: 15 amino acids. Deletions cut 3 bases from V and 4 bases from J, with 16 bases between. The CDR3 loop reads CASSFRDGGSYEQYF. The CDR3 coding sequence is TGTGCCAGCAGCTTCCGGGACGGAGGGTCTTACGAGCAGTACTTC.

The chain employs TRBV27 and TRBJ2-2; tentative D call: TRBD2 (7 bases). The CDR3 is 15 amino acids. With 7 bases removed from V and 4 bases from J, the gap between germline ends came to 16 bases. In germline, CDR1 is MNHEY, CDR2 SMNVEV (reference sequence). CDR3 loop: CASTPGGGGTGELFF. In nucleotides, the CDR3 is TGTGCCAGCACCCCCGGGGGAGGGGGCACCGGGGAGCTGTTTTTT.

The chain combines TRBV5-4 with TRBJ2-2; D is perhaps TRBD2 (5 bases). V gave up 4 bases and J gave up 1 base, with 14 bases separating them. There are 16 residues in the CDR3. The germline V gene has CDR1 SGHNT and CDR2 YYREEE (reference sequence). Here the CDR3 reads CASSADFPLNTGELFF. The CDR3, as DNA: TGTGCCAGCAGCGCGGACTTCCCCCTGAACACCGGGGAGCTGTTTTTT.

This clonotype was observed many times. The chain recombines TRBV28 with TRBJ1-1; no definite D call. The CDR3 extends over 15 amino acids. The germline gives CDR1 MDHEN, CDR2 SYDVKM. The V gene lost 4 bases and the J gene lost 4 bases, with 16 bases spanning the gap. This CDR3 reads CASSSPLQGFTEAFF. In DNA form, the CDR3 reads TGTGCCAGCAGTTCCCCCTTACAAGGGTTCACTGAAGCTTTCTTT.

The chain links TRBV29-1 to TRBJ1-2; D unclear. Germline values: CDR1 SQVTM, CDR2 ANQGSEA. This CDR3 contains 15 residues. The V end lost 3 bases, the J end lost 4 bases, and 18 bases lay between the germline ends. In nucleotides, the CDR3 is TGCAGCGTTGAGTTGTTCGGGGAAGGAGGCTATGGCTACACCTTC. This sequence encodes CSVELFGEGGYGYTF.

This clonotype was found a few times. This chain uses TRBV5-4 with TRBJ2-1; 9 nucleotides match TRBD2. After removal of 4 bases from V and 5 bases from J, the junction contained 7 bases not matched to a gene. Germline CDR1 SGHNT, CDR2 YYREEE (reference sequence). The CDR3 is made up of 15 amino acids. The CDR3 loop is CASSPGLAHNNEQFF. In nucleotides, the CDR3 is TGTGCCAGCAGCCCGGGACTAGCTCATAACAATGAGCAGTTCTTC.

The sample holds many counts of this clonotype. J is TRBJ1-4 and V is TRBV20-1; D is possibly TRBD1 (6 bases). V was trimmed by 6 bases and J by 15 bases, leaving 23 bases between them. The germline gives CDR1 DFQATT, CDR2 SNEGSKA (reference sequence). There are 13 residues in the CDR3. Written as DNA, the CDR3 is TGCAGTGCAACGGTGGTGGACAGCGATCCAATGTTTTTT. Amino acids: CSATVVDSDPMFF.

This rearrangement joins TRBV12-3 or TRBV12-4 to TRBJ1-1; no definite D call. The CDR3 is made up of 14 amino acids. With 5 bases removed from V and 4 bases from J, the gap between germline ends came to 14 bases. As DNA, the CDR3 is TGTGCCAGCAGTCTGCCTCAGGTGGCCACTGAAGCTTTCTTT. Its translation: CASSLPQVATEAFF.

The J gene is TRBJ2-7, the V gene TRBV6-5, with D uncertain. The CDR3 is 15 residues long. V lost 5 bases to trimming and J lost 1 base, with 15 bases between them. The germline V gene has CDR1 MNHEY and CDR2 SVGAGI. The CDR3 protein is CASSNNKYSSYEQYF. CDR3 nucleotide sequence: TGTGCCAGCAGTAACAATAAATACTCGTCCTACGAGCAGTACTTC.